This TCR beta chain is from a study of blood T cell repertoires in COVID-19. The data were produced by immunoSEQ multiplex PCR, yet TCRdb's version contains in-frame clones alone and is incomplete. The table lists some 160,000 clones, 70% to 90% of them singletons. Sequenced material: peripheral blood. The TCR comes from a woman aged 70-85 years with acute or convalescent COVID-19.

The CDR3 DNA reads TGTGCCAGCAGCGTAGGAGAGGTAAACACTGAAGCTTTCTTT. This translates into CASSVGEVNTEAFF. The chain couples TRBV9 to TRBJ1-1; D is unclear. Per germline, CDR1 SGDLS and CDR2 YYNGEE. The CDR3 runs to 14 residues. V lost 0 bases and J lost 2, with 8 bases in between.